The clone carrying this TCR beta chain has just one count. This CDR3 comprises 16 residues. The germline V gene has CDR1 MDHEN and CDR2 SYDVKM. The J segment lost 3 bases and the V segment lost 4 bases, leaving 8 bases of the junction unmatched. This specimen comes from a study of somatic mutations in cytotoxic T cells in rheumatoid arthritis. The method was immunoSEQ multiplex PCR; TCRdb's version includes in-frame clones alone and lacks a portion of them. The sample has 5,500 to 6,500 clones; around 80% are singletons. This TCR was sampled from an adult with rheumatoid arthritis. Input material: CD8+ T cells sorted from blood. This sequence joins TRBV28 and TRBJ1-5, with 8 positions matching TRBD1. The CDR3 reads CASSSVRQGYNQPQHF. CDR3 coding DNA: TGTGCCAGCAGTTCAGTCAGACAGGGGTACAATCAGCCCCAGCATTTT.